In this sample, the clone carrying this T cell receptor (beta chain) turned up many times. Its antigen is currently unknown. TCRdb used MiXCR to reprocess the RT-PCR reads, holding one entry per CDR3 protein. In the table there are approximately 170,000 distinct CDR3 sequences, about 15% of which are singletons. The entry originates in a study of response to subunit inactivated influenza vaccine. Findings and caveats of the study: After each seasonal influenza vaccination, few new T cells are recruited, the authors suggested.

This CDR3 is 15 amino acids long. The germline CDR1 and CDR2 sequences are MGHRA and YSYEKL. Trimming took 4 bases from V and 3 from J; bases not matched to a gene: 6. This receptor was obtained from a man aged 45-65 years who received an inactivated influenza vaccine. The V and J genes are TRBV4-1 and TRBJ2-1; 7 bases fit TRBD2. Sequenced here: CD8+ T cells sorted from PBMCs, sampled 5 days after vaccination. The CDR3 nucleotides read TGCGCCAGCAGCCGGGGAGCTAGCGGCTACAATGAGCAGTTCTTC. It yields the protein CASSRGASGYNEQFF.